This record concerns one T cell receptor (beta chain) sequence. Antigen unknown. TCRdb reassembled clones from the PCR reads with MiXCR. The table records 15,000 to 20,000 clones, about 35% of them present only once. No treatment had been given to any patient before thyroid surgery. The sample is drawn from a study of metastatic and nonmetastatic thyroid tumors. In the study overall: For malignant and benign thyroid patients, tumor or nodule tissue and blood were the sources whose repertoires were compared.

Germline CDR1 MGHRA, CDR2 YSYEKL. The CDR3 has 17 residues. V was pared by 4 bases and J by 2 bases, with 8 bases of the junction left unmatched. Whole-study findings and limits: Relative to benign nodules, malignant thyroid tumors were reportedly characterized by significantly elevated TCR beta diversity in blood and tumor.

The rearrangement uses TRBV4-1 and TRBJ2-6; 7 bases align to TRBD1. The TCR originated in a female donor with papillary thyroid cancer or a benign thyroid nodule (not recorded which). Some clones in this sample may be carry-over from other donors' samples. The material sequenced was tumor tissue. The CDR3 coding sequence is TGCGCCAGCAGCCTCCAACAGGGGTTAGCTGGGGCCAACGTCCTGACTTTC. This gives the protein CASSLQQGLAGANVLTF.